This T cell receptor (beta chain) was retrieved from a study of blood T cell repertoires in COVID-19. At the level of the study: The United States, Italy and Spain provided the acute and convalescent COVID-19 samples. PBMCs, B-cell-depleted T cells, or T cells provided the cDNA or gDNA that made up the material.

This clone came up once. Authors' data handling: Amplifying reference gene primers gave estimates of nucleated cell counts. The repertoire was sequenced with immunoSEQ multiplex PCR; TCRdb's copy has only in-frame clones and lacks some. Clone size and the V and J calls come from that table; the DNA yielded D and trimming. Among around 100,000 clones, around nine tenths were seen once, and the ten largest hold 1.9%. This TCR derives from a woman aged 45-59 years with COVID-19, enrolled during active disease. The sample was peripheral blood.

The CDR3 region is CSVYTGANQPQHF. The CDR3 DNA sequence: TGCAGCGTGTATACAGGGGCCAATCAGCCCCAGCATTTT. V is TRBV29-1 and J is TRBJ1-5; 7 nucleotides agree with TRBD1. CDR1 and CDR2 (germline): SQVTM, ANQGSEA. The CDR3 is 13 residues long. V gave up 6 bases and J gave up 3 bases; unmatched junction bases: 5.